This TCR beta chain emerged from a study of T cells after yellow fever vaccination. Overall study context: SMART-Seq v4 Ultra Low Input prepared libraries from low-cell fractions. General study results and limits: Subsequent booster samples again held most clones from primary vaccination (less than 98% CD4, over 80% CD8).

In germline, CDR1 is KGHSH, CDR2 LQKENI. Trimming removed 3 bases from V and 3 bases from J, with 14 bases in between. This CDR3 is 15 amino acids long. Turning to this clonotype: The antigen is not known.

TCRdb called the 5' RACE reads again in MiXCR, with one record for every CDR3 protein. The table includes about 300,000 distinct CDR3 sequences, about 10% detected once. The source material was CD4+ T cells sorted from PBMCs, sampled 5 days after the yellow fever booster vaccination. The receptor was derived from a man younger than 35 who received the YFV17D yellow fever vaccine. V is TRBV18 and J is TRBJ2-5, with D perhaps TRBD2 (6 bases). The DNA of the CDR3 is TGTGCCAGCTCACCCACCCCCTGGGGGGAAGAGACCCAGTACTTC. Its protein is CASSPTPWGEETQYF. The variable domain in full, completed from reference TRBV18 and TRBJ2-5, reads NAGVMQNPRHLVRRRGQEARLRCSPMKGHSHVYWYRQLPEEGLKFMVYLQKENIIDESGMPKERFSAEFPKEGPSILRIQQVVRGDSAAYFCASSPTPWGEETQYFGPGTRLLVL.